This T cell receptor beta chain was documented in a study of early T cells in non-severe SARS-CoV-2 infection. Study-level results: Comparison of clonotypes with VDJdb favored anti-spike CD8 responses while missing private and CD4 specificities.

The CDR3 runs to 14 residues. V shed 5 bases, J shed 1 base, and the junction held 4 bases outside the gene matches. Germline V gives CDR1 KGHSH, CDR2 LQKENI. TCRdb recomputed calls from the 5' RACE reads with MiXCR, one row per CDR3 protein. The table lists some 85,000 distinct CDR3 sequences, roughly 15% of them singletons. This clonotype was seen many times. Its antigen is unknown. The TCR was taken from an adult who was a healthcare worker with PCR-confirmed SARS-CoV-2 infection or an uninfected control (not recorded which). Sequenced material: whole blood. The genes are TRBV18 and TRBJ2-5; 7 bases fit TRBD1. In DNA, the CDR3 is TGTGCCAGCTCATCGAGACAGGGCCAAGAGACCCAGTACTTC. This gives the protein CASSSRQGQETQYF.